Listed below are T cell receptor beta chains from one sample, sequenced in a study of regulatory T cells in long-lasting Graves disease. TCRdb processed the multiplex PCR reads anew with MiXCR; each CDR3 protein has one entry. Among 420,000 or so distinct CDR3 sequences listed, 16% were seen once. These data also featured in a second study, about T cells in Graves' hyperthyroidism and ophthalmopathy.

Sequences were derived from peripheral blood mononuclear cells (PBMCs), sampled at new diagnosis, from a patient treated with antithyroid drugs. These receptors were taken from a young woman with Graves disease. CDR3s include the opening cysteine and the closing phenylalanine or tryptophan. D genes are given only for firm matches. Some rows mark clone size as missing; the rest say once, few, many or name a class of expanded clone.

clone size | J gene | D gene | V gene | CDR3 DNA | CDR3 protein
few | TRBJ1-2 | TRBD1 | TRBV20-1 | TGCAGTGCTGGGCCGACAGGGGGCCTCTACACCTTC | CSAGPTGGLYTF
many | TRBJ2-1 | TRBD2 | TRBV7-2 | TGTGCCAGCAGCTTAGGACTAGCAAATGAGCAGTTCTTC | CASSLGLANEQFF
many | TRBJ2-1 | - | TRBV7-9 | TGTGCCAGCAGCCGTTGGCCCAGGGACTCCTACAATGAGCAGTTCTTC | CASSRWPRDSYNEQFF
- | TRBJ2-1 | - | TRBV30 | TGTGCCTGGAGTCATAACCTGTCAAATGAGCAGTTCTTC | CAWSHNLSNEQFF
many | TRBJ1-5 | - | TRBV2 | TGTGCCAGCAGTGATGGTGGGGGGGCCGCTCCGGGGCAGCCCCAGCATTTT | CASSDGGGAAPGQPQHF
many | TRBJ1-4 | TRBD1 | TRBV11-3 | TGTGCCAGCAGCATACCTCAAGCCGGGACAGGGCGGGAAAAACTGTTTTTT | CASSIPQAGTGREKLFF
many | TRBJ2-7 | TRBD2 | TRBV20-1 | TGCAGTGCTATCGGTTCGGCTAGCGGGAGAACCTACGAGCAGTACTTC | CSAIGSASGRTYEQYF
few | TRBJ1-2 | - | TRBV7-9 | TGTGCCAGCAGCTCAATATACCGCGCCGGGGAGCGCTATGGCTACACCTTC | CASSSIYRAGERYGYTF
few | TRBJ2-2 | TRBD2 | TRBV6-1 | TGTGCCAGCAGTCTTTCGCCGGGACTAGCGGACACCGGGGAGCTGTTTTTT | CASSLSPGLADTGELFF
many | TRBJ2-2 | TRBD2 | TRBV6-1 | TGTGCCAGCAGCGGACTAGCGGGAACCGGGGAGCTGTTTTTT | CASSGLAGTGELFF
many | TRBJ2-7 | TRBD1 | TRBV28 | TGTGCCAGCAGTCGCCGGTCGGGGACAGGGGGCTACGAGCAGTACTTC | CASSRRSGTGGYEQYF
many | TRBJ1-1 | - | TRBV10-3 | TGTGCCATCCTTGGAGAGGGGAACACTGAAGCTTTCTTT | CAILGEGNTEAFF
many | TRBJ2-1 | TRBD2 | TRBV12-5 | TGTGCTAGTGGTTTGGCGGGGGGGGCCTACAATGAGCAGTTCTTC | CASGLAGGAYNEQFF
few | TRBJ2-1 | - | TRBV20-1 | TGCAGTGCTCCTAGGGGGGGCAGCCTTCCCTCCTACGAGCAGTTCTTC | CSAPRGGSLPSYEQFF
- | TRBJ1-1 | - | TRBV29-1 | TGCAGCGGGGGGGTACCCCTGGGCACTGAAGCTTTCTTT | CSGGVPLGTEAFF
- | TRBJ2-5 | - | TRBV10-1 | TGCGCCCCCATGGTCAGAAAAGAGACCCAGTACTTC | CAPMVRKETQYF
- | TRBJ2-1 | TRBD2 | TRBV9 | TGTGCCAGCAGCGTCGGAGGGACTAGCGGTTACAATGAGCAGTTCTTC | CASSVGGTSGYNEQFF